Listed below are T cell receptor beta chains from one sample, sequenced in a study of blood T cell repertoires in COVID-19. Some clones are missing from TCRdb's copy, which holds only in-frame ones; the method was immunoSEQ multiplex PCR. Found here are around 200,000 clones, around 85% of them singletons; the top ten hold about a fifth. The specimen was peripheral blood. Receptors were obtained from a man between 65 and 85 years old with active or convalescent COVID-19. CDR3s include the opening cysteine and the closing phenylalanine or tryptophan. A D gene is named only where the DNA matches it firmly. Clone size is not always given. Where it is, it says once, few, many or a class for expanded clones.

CDR3nt | CDR3aa | abundance | v_gene | d_gene | j_gene
TGTGCCAGCAGTTTATCTGGAGGGTATCAGCCCCAGCATTTT | CASSLSGGYQPQHF | - | TRBV27 | - | TRBJ1-5
TGTGCCAGCAGGTGGGGACAGAACACTGAAGCTTTCTTT | CASRWGQNTEAFF | - | TRBV6-5 | - | TRBJ1-1
TGTGCCAGCAGTACCGCAGGGGGCATCTATGGCTACACCTTC | CASSTAGGIYGYTF | - | TRBV6-5 | TRBD1 | TRBJ1-2
TGTGCCAGCCGGGAGTATAGGACAGGGAGGGTAAAGGATCAGCCCCAGCATTTT | CASREYRTGRVKDQPQHF | - | TRBV7-2 | TRBD1 | TRBJ1-5
TGTGCCAGTAGTATTGGAGGGGCTGAAGAGACCCAGTACTTC | CASSIGGAEETQYF | - | TRBV19 | - | TRBJ2-5
TGTGCCAGTAGACCGCCGGGAGCCAGCTCCGGGGAGCTGTTTTTT | CASRPPGASSGELFF | - | TRBV19 | - | TRBJ2-2
TGCGCCAGCAGCTTAACAGGGTGGAACACTGAAGCTTTCTTT | CASSLTGWNTEAFF | - | TRBV5-1 | - | TRBJ1-1
TGCGCCAGCAGCCCCAGGACAGGAGGGAACGAGCAGTACTTC | CASSPRTGGNEQYF | - | TRBV4-3 | - | TRBJ2-7
TGCGCCAGCAGTCAAACTTACACTGAAGCTTTCTTT | CASSQTYTEAFF | - | TRBV10-2 | - | TRBJ1-1
TGCAGCGTTGATGCCGGGACAGGGCTTCGTGAAAAACTGTTTTTT | CSVDAGTGLREKLFF | - | TRBV29-1 | TRBD1 | TRBJ1-4
TGTGCCAGCAGCTTGGTGTCAGGGGATAACTATGGCTACACCTTC | CASSLVSGDNYGYTF | - | TRBV5-4 | - | TRBJ1-2
TGTGCCAGCAGTCTGGACAGGAGGAGCTCCTATAATTCACCCCTCCACTTT | CASSLDRRSSYNSPLHF | - | TRBV27 | TRBD1 | TRBJ1-6
TGTGCCAGCAGCTTCGGGGGGACCGGGGAGCTGTTTTTT | CASSFGGTGELFF | - | TRBV7-2 | TRBD2 | TRBJ2-2
TGCGCCAGCAGCCAAGGAGGGGGGTTGGGAGCGGGGAGCACAGATACGCAGTATTTT | CASSQGGGLGAGSTDTQYF | - | TRBV4-1 | - | TRBJ2-3
TGTGCCAGCAGCTCACCGGGGGGGACTTATACAACAGATACGCAGTATTTT | CASSSPGGTYTTDTQYF | - | TRBV9 | TRBD2 | TRBJ2-3
TGTGCCAGCAGCTTGGAACAGGGCTTTCTCCACGAGCAGTACTTC | CASSLEQGFLHEQYF | - | TRBV5-4 | - | TRBJ2-7
TGTGCCAGCAGTTCGACAGGGGGTCCCCACGAGCAGTACTTC | CASSSTGGPHEQYF | - | TRBV27 | TRBD1 | TRBJ2-7
TGTGCCTGGGGAAGACTGGGAGTGAGTGAAAAACTGTTTTTT | CAWGRLGVSEKLFF | - | TRBV30 | - | TRBJ1-4
TGTGCCAGCAGCCCCCCCGGCGGGTGGGATCGGGGCTACACCTTC | CASSPPGGWDRGYTF | - | TRBV5-8 | - | TRBJ1-2
TGTGCCAGCAGCCAACCCGGGAAGAACACTGAAGCTTTCTTT | CASSQPGKNTEAFF | once | TRBV3-1/TRBV3-2 | - | TRBJ1-1
TGTGCCAGCAGTATCCGGACAGGGGTTAATGAGCAGTTCTTC | CASSIRTGVNEQFF | - | TRBV6-5 | TRBD1 | TRBJ2-1
TGTGCCAGCAGCTCGACAGGGACCTATGGCTACACCTTC | CASSSTGTYGYTF | - | TRBV5-8 | TRBD1 | TRBJ1-2
TGCAGCGTTGGACAGGCGGAAGCTTTCTTT | CSVGQAEAFF | - | TRBV29-1 | - | TRBJ1-1
TGCAGCGTCTCAGACAGGGGCGGCCCCTACGAGCAGTACTTC | CSVSDRGGPYEQYF | - | TRBV29-1 | TRBD1 | TRBJ2-7
TGCGCCAGCAGCCAATCTCCGGGACTAAGCACAGATACGCAGTATTTT | CASSQSPGLSTDTQYF | - | TRBV4-3 | TRBD2 | TRBJ2-3